These T cell receptor beta chains were read from a single sample in a study of shared clonotypes between healthy human individuals. Generated by immunoSEQ multiplex PCR, the TCRdb table keeps only in-frame clones and is missing some. This table has 500,000 to 550,000 clones, more than 95% appearing once. The sequencing sample was made of naive CD4+ T cells sorted from blood. These receptors all stem from a woman in her twenties or thirties in good health. The CDR3 runs from the conserved cysteine through the conserved F or W. The D gene is left open where the match is weak. Rows give clone size only sometimes, using once, few, many, or a class for an expanded clone.

j_call | d_call | clone_size | v_call | cdr3_aa | cdr3_nt
TRBJ2-7 | . | . | TRBV5-6 | CASSRIREQYF | TGTGCCAGCAGCCGGATTCGTGAGCAGTACTTC
TRBJ1-5 | . | . | TRBV21-1 | CASSFGQGSCNQPQHF | .
TRBJ2-2 | TRBD1 | . | TRBV27 | CATKGQGNTGELFF | TGTGCCACTAAGGGACAGGGGAACACCGGGGAGCTGTTTTTT
TRBJ2-4 | . | . | TRBV28 | CASSSPTGSFDIQYF | TGTGCCAGCAGTTCTCCAACAGGAAGTTTCGACATTCAGTACTTC
TRBJ1-2 | . | . | TRBV28 | CASSLEPERGYTF | TGTGCCAGCAGTTTAGAGCCGGAGAGGGGCTACACCTTC
TRBJ2-3 | TRBD2 | . | TRBV27 | CASSPPVASGGGDTQYF | TGTGCCAGCAGTCCACCGGTTGCTAGCGGCGGGGGAGATACGCAGTATTTT
TRBJ1-1 | TRBD1 | . | TRBV5-1 | CASSRGDRENTEAFF | TGCGCCAGCAGCAGGGGGGACAGGGAGAACACTGAAGCTTTCTTT
TRBJ1-1 | TRBD1 | . | TRBV27 | CASSLQGGTEAFF | TGTGCCAGCAGTTTACAGGGGGGCACTGAAGCTTTCTTT
TRBJ1-2 | . | few | TRBV20-1 | CSATGQYGYTF | TGCAGTGCTACCGGACAGTATGGCTACACCTTC
TRBJ1-5 | . | . | TRBV11-2 | CASSLGANNNQPQHF | TGTGCCAGCAGCTTAGGGGCGAACAACAATCAGCCCCAGCATTTT